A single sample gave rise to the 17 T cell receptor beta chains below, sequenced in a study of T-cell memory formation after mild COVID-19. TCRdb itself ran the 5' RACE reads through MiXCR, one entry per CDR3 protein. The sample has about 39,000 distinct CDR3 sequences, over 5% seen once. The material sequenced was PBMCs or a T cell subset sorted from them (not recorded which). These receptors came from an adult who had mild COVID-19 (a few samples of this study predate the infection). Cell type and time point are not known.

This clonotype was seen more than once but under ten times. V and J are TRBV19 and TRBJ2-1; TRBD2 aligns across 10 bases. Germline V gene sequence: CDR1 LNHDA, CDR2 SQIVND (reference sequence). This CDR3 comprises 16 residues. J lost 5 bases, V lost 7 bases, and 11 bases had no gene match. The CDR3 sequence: CASNRVSSGRNNEQFF. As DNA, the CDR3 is TGTGCCAGTAATAGGGTCTCTAGCGGGAGAAACAATGAGCAGTTCTTC. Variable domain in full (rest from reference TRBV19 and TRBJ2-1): DGGITQSPKYLFRKEGQNVTLSCEQNLNHDAMYWYRQDPGQGLRLIYYSQIVNDFQKGDIAEGYSVSREKKESFPLTVTSAQKNPTAFYLCASNRVSSGRNNEQFFGPGTRLTVL.

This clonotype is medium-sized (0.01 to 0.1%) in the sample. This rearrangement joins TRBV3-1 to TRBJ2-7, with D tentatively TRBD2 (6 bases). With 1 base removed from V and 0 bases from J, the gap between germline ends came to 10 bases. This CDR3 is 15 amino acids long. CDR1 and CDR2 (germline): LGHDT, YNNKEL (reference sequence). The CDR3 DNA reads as TGTGCCAGCAGCCAAGCGGCGGGGAGCTCCTACGAGCAGTACTTC. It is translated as CASSQAAGSSYEQYF.

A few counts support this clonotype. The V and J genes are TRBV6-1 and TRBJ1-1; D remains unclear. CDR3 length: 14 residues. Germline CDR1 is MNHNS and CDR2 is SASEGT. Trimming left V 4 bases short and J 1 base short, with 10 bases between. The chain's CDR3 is CASSGHLRNTEAFF. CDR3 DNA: TGTGCCAGCAGTGGGCACCTAAGGAACACTGAAGCTTTCTTT.

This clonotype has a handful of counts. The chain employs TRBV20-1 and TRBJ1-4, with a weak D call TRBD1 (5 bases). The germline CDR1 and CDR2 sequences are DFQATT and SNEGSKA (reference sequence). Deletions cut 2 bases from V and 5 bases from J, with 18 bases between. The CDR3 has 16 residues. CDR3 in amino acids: CSARIGGRGSNEKLFF. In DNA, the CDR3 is TGCAGTGCTAGAATAGGTGGGAGGGGATCAAATGAAAAACTGTTTTTT.

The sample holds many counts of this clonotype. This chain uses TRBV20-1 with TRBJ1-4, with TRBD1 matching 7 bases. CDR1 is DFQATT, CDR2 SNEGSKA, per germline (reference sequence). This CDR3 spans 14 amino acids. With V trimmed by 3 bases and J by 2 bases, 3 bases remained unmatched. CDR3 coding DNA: TGCAGTGCTAGCGGACAGGCGACTAATGAAAAACTGTTTTTT. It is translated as CSASGQATNEKLFF.

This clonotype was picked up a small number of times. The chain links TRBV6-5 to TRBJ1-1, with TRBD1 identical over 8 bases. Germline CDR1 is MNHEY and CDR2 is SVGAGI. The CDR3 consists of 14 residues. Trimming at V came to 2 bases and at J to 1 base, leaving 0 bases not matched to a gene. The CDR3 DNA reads TGTGCCAGCAGTTACGGACAGGGGAACACTGAAGCTTTCTTT. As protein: CASSYGQGNTEAFF.

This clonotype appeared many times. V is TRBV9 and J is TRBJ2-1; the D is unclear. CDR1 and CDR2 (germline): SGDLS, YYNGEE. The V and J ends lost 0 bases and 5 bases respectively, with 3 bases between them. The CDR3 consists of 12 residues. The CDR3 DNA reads TGTGCCAGCAGCGTAGCAGACAATGAGCAGTTCTTC. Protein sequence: CASSVADNEQFF.

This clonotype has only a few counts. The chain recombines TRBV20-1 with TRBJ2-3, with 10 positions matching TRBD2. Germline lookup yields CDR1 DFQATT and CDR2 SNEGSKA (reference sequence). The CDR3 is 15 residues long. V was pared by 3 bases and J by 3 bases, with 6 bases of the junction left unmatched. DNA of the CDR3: TGCAGTGCTAGGGGCCTAGCGGGAGAAACAGATACGCAGTATTTT. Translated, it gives CSARGLAGETDTQYF.

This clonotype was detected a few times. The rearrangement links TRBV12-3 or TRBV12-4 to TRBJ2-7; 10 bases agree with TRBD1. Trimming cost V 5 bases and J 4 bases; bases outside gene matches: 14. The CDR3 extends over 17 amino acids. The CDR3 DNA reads TGTGCCAGCAGTCCCCCGGCGGGGACAGGGGCAAGATACGAGCAGTACTTC. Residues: CASSPPAGTGARYEQYF.

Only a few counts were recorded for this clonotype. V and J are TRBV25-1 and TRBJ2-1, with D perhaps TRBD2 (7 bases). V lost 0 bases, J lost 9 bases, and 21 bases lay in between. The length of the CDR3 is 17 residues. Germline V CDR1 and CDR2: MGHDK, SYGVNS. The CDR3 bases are TGTGCCAGCAGTGAATATGGGTCGGGGGGCCATCTGGGTGAGCAGTTCTTC. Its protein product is CASSEYGSGGHLGEQFF.

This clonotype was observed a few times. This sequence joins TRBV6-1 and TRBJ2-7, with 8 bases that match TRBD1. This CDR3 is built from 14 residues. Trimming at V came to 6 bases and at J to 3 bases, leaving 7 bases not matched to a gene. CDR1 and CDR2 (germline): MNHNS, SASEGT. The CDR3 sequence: CASRTQGERYEQYF. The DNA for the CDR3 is TGTGCCAGCAGGACACAGGGGGAACGCTACGAGCAGTACTTC.

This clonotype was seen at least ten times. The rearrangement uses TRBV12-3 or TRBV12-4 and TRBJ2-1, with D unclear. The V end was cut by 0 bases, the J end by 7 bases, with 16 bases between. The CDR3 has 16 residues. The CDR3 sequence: CASSLASLDGMNEQFF. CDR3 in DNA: TGTGCCAGCAGTTTAGCGTCCCTAGATGGGATGAATGAGCAGTTCTTC.

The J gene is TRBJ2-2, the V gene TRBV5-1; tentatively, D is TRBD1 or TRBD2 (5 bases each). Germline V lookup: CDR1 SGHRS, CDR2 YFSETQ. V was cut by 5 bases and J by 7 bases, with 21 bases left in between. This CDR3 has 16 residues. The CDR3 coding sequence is TGCGCCAGCAGTCCAGGGTACATGACCGGGGTCGGGGAGCTGTTTTTT. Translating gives CASSPGYMTGVGELFF.

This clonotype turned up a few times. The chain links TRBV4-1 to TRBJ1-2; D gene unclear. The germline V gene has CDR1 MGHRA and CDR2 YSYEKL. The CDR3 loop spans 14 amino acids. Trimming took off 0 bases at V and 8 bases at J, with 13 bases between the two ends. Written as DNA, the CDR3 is TGCGCCAGCAGCCAAGATAACGGGCAGATCGGCTACACCTTC. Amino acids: CASSQDNGQIGYTF.

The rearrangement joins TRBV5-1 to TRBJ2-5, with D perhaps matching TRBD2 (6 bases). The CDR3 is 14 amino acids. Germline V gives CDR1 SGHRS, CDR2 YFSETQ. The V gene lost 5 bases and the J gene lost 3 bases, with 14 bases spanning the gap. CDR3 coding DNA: TGCGCCAGCAGGGAGGGCAGCCCGGAAGAGACCCAGTACTTC. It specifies CASREGSPEETQYF.

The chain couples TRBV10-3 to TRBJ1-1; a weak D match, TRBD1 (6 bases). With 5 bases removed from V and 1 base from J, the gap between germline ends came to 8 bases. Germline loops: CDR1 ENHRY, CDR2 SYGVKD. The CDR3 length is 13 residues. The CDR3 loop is CAISPDRNTEAFF. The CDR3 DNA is TGTGCCATCAGTCCGGACAGGAACACTGAAGCTTTCTTT.

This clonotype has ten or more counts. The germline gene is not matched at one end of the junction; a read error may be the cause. The CDR3 DNA follows: TGTGCCAGCAGCTTAGCTCGGATGGACAGTTCCTTC. Its translation is CASSLARMDSSF. The chain joins TRBV7-9 to TRBJ2-7, with a tentative D call TRBD1 (6 bases). The germline V gene encodes CDR1 SEHNR and CDR2 FQNEAQ (reference sequence). The CDR3 length is 12 residues.